This T cell receptor (beta chain) appears in the sequencing data of a study of human T cells and chemical hapten exposure. Germline V CDR1 and CDR2: WNHNN, SYGVQD (reference sequence). Between the trimmed V and J ends, which lost 2 bases and 9 bases, there was a span of 11 bases. The length of the CDR3 is 13 residues. Time point given: patch test 2, 6 weeks after DPC sensitization. Treatment of the sample: therapeutic diphenylcyclopropenone sensitization with weekly scalp DPC. Ten or more counts support this clonotype. TCRdb redid the calling of the RACE reads with MiXCR, one entry per CDR3 protein. This table holds under 85,000 distinct CDR3 sequences, about a tenth found once.

The material was whole blood, obtained in connection with sensitization to the hapten diphenylcyclopropenone (DPC). The sequence was obtained from a woman aged 50 to 65 with alopecia areata. Some clones in this sample may be carry-over from other donors' samples. This chain links TRBV10-1 with TRBJ2-1; D is possibly TRBD2 (6 bases). This CDR3 is CASSEDLAREQFF. The DNA for the CDR3 is TGCGCCAGCAGTGAGGATCTAGCGCGTGAGCAGTTCTTC.